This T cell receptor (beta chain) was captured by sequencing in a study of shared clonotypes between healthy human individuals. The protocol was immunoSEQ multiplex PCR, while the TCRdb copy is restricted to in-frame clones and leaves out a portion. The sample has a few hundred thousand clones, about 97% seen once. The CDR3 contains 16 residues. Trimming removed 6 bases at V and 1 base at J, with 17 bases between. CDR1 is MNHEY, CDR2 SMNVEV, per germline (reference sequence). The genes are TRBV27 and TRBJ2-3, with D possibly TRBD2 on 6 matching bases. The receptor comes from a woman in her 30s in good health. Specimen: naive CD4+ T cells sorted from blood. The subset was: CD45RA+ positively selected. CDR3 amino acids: CASSLNTGVRTDTQYF. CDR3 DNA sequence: TGTGCCAGCAGCCTTAATACGGGAGTTCGCACAGATACGCAGTATTTT.